One sample yielded the 8 T cell receptor beta chains listed below, sequenced in a study of T-cell reconstitution after alpha-beta-depleted transplantation in children (dated by TCRdb to about 2016). Taken with the paper, the label for treatment or condition translates to: allogeneic hematopoietic cell transplantation with graft depleted of TCRalphabeta T cells and CD19 B cells. Library method: PCR. Data came from an Illumina HiSeq 2500. TCR libraries were prepared with molecular barcoding, using unique molecular identifiers to normalize TCRbeta repertoire quantification. TCRdb itself trimmed the public reads at Q25 with fastp, ran MiXCR and retained productive beta chains. For every CDR3 protein sequence, its rows merge into one entry that carries the most common genes and DNA. For this sample there are 190,000 or so distinct CDR3 sequences; 5.5% to 7% appear just once. The biggest ten clones account for around 4.4% of the sample.

This sample comprised PBMCs, obtained before TCRalphabeta/CD19-depleted stem cell transplant. These receptors were taken from a girl under three years old with combined immunodeficiency, due to receive a stem cell transplant.

This clonotype was seen ten or more times. The rearrangement links TRBV7-3 to TRBJ1-2, with a tentative D call TRBD1 (5 bases). Deletions cut 4 bases from V and 9 bases from J, with 15 bases between. This CDR3 is 13 amino acids long. Germline CDR1 and CDR2: SGHTA and FQGTGA. The CDR3, as DNA: TGTGCCAGCAGCTCGGGACTCGATGATAGCTACACCTTC. Its protein product is CASSSGLDDSYTF.

There are many counts of this clonotype. The V and J genes are TRBV5-1 and TRBJ2-7; D remains ambiguous. The V gene's germline CDR1 is SGHRS and CDR2 YFSETQ. This CDR3 contains 12 residues. The germline V and J ends were trimmed by 2 bases and 5 bases, with 8 bases remaining between them. The chain's CDR3 is CASSLRVNEQYF. CDR3 nucleotides: TGCGCCAGCAGCTTAAGGGTGAACGAGCAGTACTTC.

This clonotype was counted at least ten times. The chain couples TRBV29-1 to TRBJ1-1, with a tentative D call TRBD1 (5 bases). The V and J ends lost 0 bases and 3 bases respectively, with 14 bases between them. CDR1 and CDR2 from the germline V gene are SQVTM and ANQGSEA. The CDR3 extends over 15 amino acids. The CDR3: CSVEDGVRGHTEAFF. CDR3 coding DNA: TGCAGCGTTGAAGATGGCGTGAGGGGACACACTGAAGCTTTCTTT.

This clonotype has at least ten counts. The DNA of the CDR3 is TGTGCCAGCAACTGGGCAGCAATGAACACTGAAGCTTTCTTT. This encodes CASNWAAMNTEAFF. The chain carries TRBV12-3 or TRBV12-4 and TRBJ1-1; D is ambiguous. This CDR3 has 14 residues. Trimming removed 7 bases at V and 0 bases at J, with 12 bases between.

Concerning this clonotype itself: A much larger clone differs from this one at a single base, so this may be a read error. V usage is TRBV12-3 or TRBV12-4 and J usage is TRBJ2-7; possible D gene TRBD1, 6 bases. There are 14 residues in the CDR3. V shed 5 bases and J shed 7 bases, with 18 bases lying between them. The CDR3: CASSPRGRVGEQYF. CDR3 bases: TGTGCCAGCAGTCCCAGGGGCAGGGTTGGGGAGCAGTACTTC.

The V and J genes are TRBV7-8 and TRBJ1-1, with unresolved D. There are 14 residues in the CDR3. Between the trimmed V and J ends, which lost 0 bases and 0 bases, there was a span of 5 bases. Germline V gene lookup returns CDR1 SGHVS and CDR2 FQNEAQ. CDR3 protein: CASSLALVNTEAFF. CDR3 coding DNA: TGTGCCAGCAGCTTAGCGCTGGTGAACACTGAAGCTTTCTTT.

This clonotype was detected ten times or more. The chain recombines TRBV4-2 with TRBJ1-1; the D is unclear. The ends were cut back, 1 base at V and 2 bases at J, with 8 bases in the middle. There are 14 residues in the CDR3. The V gene's germline CDR1 is LGHNA and CDR2 YNFKEQ. The CDR3 loop is CASSQVYGNTEAFF. For the CDR3, the DNA is TGTGCCAGCAGCCAAGTTTACGGCAACACTGAAGCTTTCTTT.

This clonotype was observed many times. The genes are TRBV5-5 and TRBJ2-1; D not certain. Trimming pared 0 bases from V and 5 bases from J, leaving 9 bases between. Germline CDR1 SGHKS, CDR2 YYEKEE (reference sequence). There are 14 residues in the CDR3. In DNA, the CDR3 is TGTGCCAGCAGCTTGGCAAGGGTGAACAATGAGCAGTTCTTC. It specifies CASSLARVNNEQFF.